This TCR beta chain appears in the sequencing data of a study of T cells after yellow fever vaccination. V lost 0 bases and J 7 bases, leaving 10 bases between the germline ends. From germline, CDR1 is MNHEY and CDR2 SVGAGI. CDR3 length: 15 amino acids. In making TCR cDNA, 5'RACE template switching added a universal primer site and UMIs to it. TCRdb itself ran the 5' RACE reads through MiXCR, one entry per CDR3 protein. This sample has more than 80,000 distinct CDR3 sequences, with roughly 5.2% found just once. This clonotype turned up a few times. Sample: CD8+ T cells sorted from PBMCs, taken 10 days after the yellow fever booster vaccination. This clonotype originated in a man aged 18 to 29 who received the YFV17D yellow fever vaccine. The rearrangement joins TRBV6-5 to TRBJ1-6; a possible D gene is TRBD1 (6 bases). The CDR3: CASSYSTGANSPLHF. The CDR3 DNA is TGTGCCAGCAGTTACTCGACGGGGGCGAATTCACCCCTCCACTTT.